This T cell receptor beta chain derives from a study of cytomegalovirus exposure and HLA in healthy donors. Germline V gene sequence: CDR1 SGHVS, CDR2 FQNEAQ. The CDR3 length is 15 residues. V was shortened by 7 bases and J by 2 bases, with 17 bases between the two germline ends. Libraries were prepared by immunoSEQ multiplex PCR; TCRdb keeps only in-frame clonotypes and omits some of them. The data show some 150,000 clones, with less than 90% seen just once and under 25% held by the top ten. The V gene is TRBV7-8, the J gene TRBJ1-1, with D possibly TRBD1 on 6 matching bases. The source of this sequence is a man aged 18 to 30 in good health and CMV-seropositive. Sequencing was carried out using PBMCs. As DNA, the CDR3 is TGTGCCAGCACCCTAGCACGTGGGGGCAACACTGAAGCTTTCTTT. Its protein is CASTLARGGNTEAFF.